The 9 T cell receptor beta chains reported below all come from one sample, sequenced in a study of T-cell reconstitution after alpha-beta-depleted transplantation in children. A library of TCRbeta sequences, prepared with unique molecular identifiers, was generated. TCRdb re-derived calls from the PCR reads in MiXCR, one entry per CDR3 protein. The sample has around 410,000 distinct CDR3 sequences, about a tenth seen once. The sample consisted of PBMCs from the stem cell graft donor, taken from the stem cell graft. These receptor sequences come from a human donor who donated a stem cell graft to a child with acute myeloid leukemia.

The V call is TRBV12-3 or TRBV12-4, the J call TRBJ1-3; D unresolved. Trimming cost V 4 bases and J 8 bases, with 9 bases left between them. This CDR3 comprises 12 residues. This CDR3 reads CASSYGSDTIYF. The DNA for the CDR3 is TGTGCCAGCAGTTATGGGAGCGACACCATATATTTT.

In this sample, this clonotype turned up many times. The chain carries TRBV6-5 and TRBJ2-1; 7 bases fit TRBD2. V shed 2 bases, J shed 5 bases, and the junction held 6 bases outside the gene matches. This CDR3 contains 15 residues. CDR1 and CDR2 from the germline V gene are MNHEY and SVGAGI. CDR3 nucleotide sequence: TGTGCCAGCAGTTACGAGGGAGGGCCCAACAATGAGCAGTTCTTC. Protein: CASSYEGGPNNEQFF.

This clonotype was detected only a few times. The chain recombines TRBV20-1 with TRBJ2-1; the match to TRBD2 covers 8 bases. The germline CDR1 and CDR2 sequences are DFQATT and SNEGSKA (reference sequence). J gave up 4 bases and V 2 bases, and 4 bases lay outside the gene matches. The CDR3 length is 14 residues. The CDR3 region is CSARKGGGYNEQFF. CDR3 nucleotides: TGCAGTGCTAGAAAGGGCGGGGGGTACAATGAGCAGTTCTTC.

This chain links TRBV19 with TRBJ2-3; a possible D gene is TRBD1 (6 bases). The CDR3 length is 14 residues. The V end lost 5 bases, the J end lost 2 bases, and 11 bases lay between the germline ends. Germline values: CDR1 LNHDA, CDR2 SQIVND (reference sequence). CDR3 DNA sequence: TGTGCCAGTAGTCTCGGGACACACACAGATACGCAGTATTTT. Translation gives CASSLGTHTDTQYF.

The chain combines TRBV5-1 with TRBJ2-1, with 8 nucleotides matching TRBD2. CDR1 SGHRS and CDR2 YFSETQ come from the germline V gene. The trim removed 2 bases at V and 2 bases at J, leaving 3 bases unmatched. The CDR3 consists of 15 residues. The DNA of the CDR3 is TGCGCCAGCAGCTTAGCGGGAGAACCCTACAATGAGCAGTTCTTC. This gives the protein CASSLAGEPYNEQFF.

V is TRBV12-3 or TRBV12-4 and J is TRBJ1-4; 7 bases are a match to TRBD1. After removal of 6 bases from V and 5 bases from J, the junction contained 6 bases not matched to a gene. This CDR3 has 14 amino acids. CDR3: CASRTGQLNEKLFF. CDR3 coding DNA: TGTGCCAGCAGGACGGGACAGTTGAATGAAAAACTGTTTTTT.

The chain employs TRBV5-1 and TRBJ2-7; 7 bases agree with TRBD1. Germline trimming cut 4 bases from V and 2 bases from J; bases unmatched to any gene: 6. The CDR3 is made up of 14 amino acids. Germline loops: CDR1 SGHRS, CDR2 YFSETQ. This chain's CDR3 is CASSTRQGPYEQYF. CDR3 bases: TGCGCCAGCAGCACCAGACAGGGACCCTACGAGCAGTACTTC.

In its sample, this clonotype was seen a few times. The chain combines TRBV27 with TRBJ2-3; D is uncertain. This CDR3 contains 16 residues. Trimming stripped 8 bases from V and 4 bases from J, with 22 bases between. Germline lookup yields CDR1 MNHEY and CDR2 SMNVEV (reference sequence). The CDR3 spells CASCKIRTRPSDTQYF. CDR3 bases: TGTGCCAGCTGTAAAATACGGACCCGACCATCAGATACGCAGTATTTT.

This clonotype was seen at least ten times. The chain recombines TRBV7-2 with TRBJ2-2; D is undetermined. The CDR3 is made up of 12 amino acids. V was pared by 6 bases and J by 4 bases, with 6 bases between. The germline gives CDR1 SGHTA, CDR2 FQGNSA. CDR3 sequence (DNA): TGTGCCAGCAGTCGACCCACCGGGGAGCTGTTTTTT. This gives the protein CASSRPTGELFF. Full variable domain (outside the CDR3, taken from reference TRBV7-2 and TRBJ2-2): GAGVSQSPSNKVTEKGKDVELRCDPISGHTALYWYRQSLGQGLEFLIYFQGNSAPDKSGLPSDRFSAERTGGSVSTLTIQRTQQEDSAVYLCASSRPTGELFFGEGSRLTVL.